This T cell receptor (beta chain) comes out of a study of CD8 T cells in Susac syndrome (dated by TCRdb to the late 2010s). About the full investigation: Among the Susac syndrome patients who were sequenced, clinically active disease was present in more than 5 and clinical remission was observed in about eight. Whether CD8+ T cell activation and differentiation in Susac syndrome was antigen driven was tested using repertoire sequencing. At the time of blood withdrawal, Susac syndrome patients were either therapy-naive, taking corticosteroids (with some also receiving IVIg), or on IVIg alone. CD8+ T cell repertoire clonality was compared between some 12 healthy donors, approximately 14 Susac syndrome patients and around 16 multiple sclerosis patients.

RNA was extracted using the RNeasy kit, and about 0.45 to 1 ug of the RNA was reverse transcribed with random hexamers. The immunoSEQ multiplex PCR assay, which covers 54 Vbeta and 13 Jbeta segments, was used to amplify TCR beta CDR3 regions. PCR amplification bias was corrected by using a synthetic template baseline for primer optimization and computational correction. The source study handled its data this way. Reads were annotated to V, D and J genes per IMGT and analyzed with immunoSEQ Analyzer, keeping only productive sequences. Clonality was calculated as one minus the Shannon entropy normalized by log2 of the number of productive unique sequences. For each patient and control, public and private clones were evaluated among the 100 most prevalent clones. Clones were defined as Susac-specific if absent from the healthy and MS cohorts, from roughly 1,100 published viral clones and from other ImmuneACCESS disease sequences. Through fastp at Q25 and MiXCR, TCRdb rebuilt clones from the public reads, retaining in-frame beta chains. Under each unique CDR3 protein, matching rows form one entry showing the most common genes and DNA. The V and J calls were not made by the authors but by TCRdb's processing. The sample has some 26,000 distinct CDR3 sequences on record, just over 90% of them singletons. The ten largest clones add up to 0.63% of the sample.

General conclusions and limits of the study: Clonal expansion was seen in Susac syndrome CD8+ repertoires, peaking in CD8+ TEMRA cells and being greater in clinically active patients than in remitting ones. Sixteen and five Susac-specific public clones were found in the total CD8+ and CD8+ TEMRA repertoires, respectively. The study acknowledged that relatively few individuals were included in the TCR sequencing and HLA analysis.

Peripheral blood CD8+ and CD4+ T cells from healthy donors, Susac syndrome patients and multiple sclerosis patients were profiled using high-throughput TCR beta sequencing. The Susac syndrome patients fulfilled recently defined diagnostic criteria for either definite or probable disease. Bulk CD8+ and CD4+ T cells were purified by magnetic negative isolation, while CD8+ TEMRA cells were enriched using FACS. Blood was drawn into EDTA tubes, processed within 24 hours, and PBMCs were isolated by density gradient centrifugation. PBMCs destined for TCR sequencing were cryopreserved in liquid nitrogen and later thawed in a 37 °C water bath. Purity of sorted or isolated CD4+, CD8+ and CD8+ TEMRA cells was at least 90%. CDR1 and CDR2, per the germline V gene (reference sequence), are SGHNT and YYREEE. Trimming at the junction amounts to 2 bases on V and 9 bases on J, and the germline ends lie 9 bases apart. The CDR3 contains 13 residues, cysteine and phenylalanine counted. The retained sequence is limited to the CDR3, 39 bases, with the frame set at the first base.

This clonotype appeared once. The antigen it recognizes is unknown. Nothing much larger sits one base from this clone, and base qualities are not available. One read alone provides weak support. The sequenced sample was CD8+ T cells from PBMCs. This receptor chain uses TRBV5-4 and TRBJ1-6; no D segment can be confidently identified. The source of this sequence is a human donor with Susac syndrome. The CDR3: CASSFDGGSPLHF. The DNA sequence reads TGTGCCAGCAGCTTTGATGGAGGTTCACCCCTCCACTTT.